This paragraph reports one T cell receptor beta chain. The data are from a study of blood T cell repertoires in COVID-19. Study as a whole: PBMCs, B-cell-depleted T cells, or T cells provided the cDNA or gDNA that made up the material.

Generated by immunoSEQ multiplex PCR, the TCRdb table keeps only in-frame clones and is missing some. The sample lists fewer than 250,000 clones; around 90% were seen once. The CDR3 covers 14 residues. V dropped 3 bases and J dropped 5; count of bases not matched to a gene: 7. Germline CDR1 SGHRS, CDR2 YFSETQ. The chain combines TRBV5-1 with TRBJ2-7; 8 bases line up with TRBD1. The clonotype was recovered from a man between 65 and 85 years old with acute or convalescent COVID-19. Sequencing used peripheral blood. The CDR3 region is CASSYRTGLNEQYF. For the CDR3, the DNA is TGCGCCAGCAGCTATAGGACAGGGCTTAACGAGCAGTACTTC.